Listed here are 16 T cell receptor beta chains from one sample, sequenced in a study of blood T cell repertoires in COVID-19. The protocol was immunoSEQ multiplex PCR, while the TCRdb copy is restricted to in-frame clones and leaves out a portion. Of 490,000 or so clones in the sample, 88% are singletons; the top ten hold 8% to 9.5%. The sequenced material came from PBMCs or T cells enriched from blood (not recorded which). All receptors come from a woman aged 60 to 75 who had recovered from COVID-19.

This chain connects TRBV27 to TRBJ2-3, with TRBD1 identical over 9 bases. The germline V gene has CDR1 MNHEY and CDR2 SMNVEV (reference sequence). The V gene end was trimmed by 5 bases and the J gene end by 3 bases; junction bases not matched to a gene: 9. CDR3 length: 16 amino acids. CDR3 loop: CASSKLQGATTDTQYF. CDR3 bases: TGTGCCAGCAGTAAACTACAGGGGGCTACGACAGATACGCAGTATTTT.

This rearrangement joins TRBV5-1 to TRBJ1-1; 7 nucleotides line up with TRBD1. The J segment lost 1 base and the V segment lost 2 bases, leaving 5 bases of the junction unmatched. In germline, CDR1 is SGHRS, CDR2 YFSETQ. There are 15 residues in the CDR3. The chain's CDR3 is CASSLIGQENTEAFF. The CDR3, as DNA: TGCGCCAGCAGCTTAATAGGACAGGAGAACACTGAAGCTTTCTTT.

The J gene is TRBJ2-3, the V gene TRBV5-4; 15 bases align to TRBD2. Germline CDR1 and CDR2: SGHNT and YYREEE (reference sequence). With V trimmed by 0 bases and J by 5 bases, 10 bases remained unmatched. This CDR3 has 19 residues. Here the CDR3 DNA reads TGTGCCAGCAGCTTGGAAGCGGGACTAGCGGGGGGATCGAGAGATACGCAGTATTTT. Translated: CASSLEAGLAGGSRDTQYF.

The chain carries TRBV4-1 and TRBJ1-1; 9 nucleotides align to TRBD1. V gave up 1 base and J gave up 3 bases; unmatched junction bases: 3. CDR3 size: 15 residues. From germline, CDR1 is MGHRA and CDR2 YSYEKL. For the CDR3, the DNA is TGCGCCAGCAGCCAAGGGGACAGGGCAGACACTGAAGCTTTCTTT. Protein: CASSQGDRADTEAFF.

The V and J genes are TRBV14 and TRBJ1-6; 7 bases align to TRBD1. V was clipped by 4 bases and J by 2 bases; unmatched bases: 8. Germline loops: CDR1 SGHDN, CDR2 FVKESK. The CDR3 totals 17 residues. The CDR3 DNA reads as TGTGCCAGCAGCCTAGAAAGAGGGGGCACCTATAATTCACCCCTCCACTTT. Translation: CASSLERGGTYNSPLHF.

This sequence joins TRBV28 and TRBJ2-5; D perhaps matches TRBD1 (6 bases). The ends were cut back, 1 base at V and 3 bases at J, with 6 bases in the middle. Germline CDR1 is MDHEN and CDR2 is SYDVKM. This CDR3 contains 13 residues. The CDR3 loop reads CASSLSGEETQYF. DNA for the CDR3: TGTGCCAGCAGTTTATCAGGGGAAGAGACCCAGTACTTC. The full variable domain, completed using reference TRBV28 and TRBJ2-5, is DVKVTQSSRYLVKRTGEKVFLECVQDMDHENMFWYRQDPGLGLRLIYFSYDVKMKEKGDIPEGYSVSREKKERFSLILESASTNQTSMYLCASSLSGEETQYFGPGTRLLVL.

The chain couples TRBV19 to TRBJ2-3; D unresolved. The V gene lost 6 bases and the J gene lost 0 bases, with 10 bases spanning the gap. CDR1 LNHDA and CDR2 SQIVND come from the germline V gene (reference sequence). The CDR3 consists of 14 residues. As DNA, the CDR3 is TGTGCCAGTAGGACGACTTCTAGCACAGATACGCAGTATTTT. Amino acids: CASRTTSSTDTQYF.

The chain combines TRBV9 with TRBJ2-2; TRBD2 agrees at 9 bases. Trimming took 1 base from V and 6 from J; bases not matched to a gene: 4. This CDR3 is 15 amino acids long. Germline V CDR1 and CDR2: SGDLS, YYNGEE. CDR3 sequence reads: CASSVSGGSSGELFF. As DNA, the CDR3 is TGTGCCAGCAGCGTAAGCGGGGGGTCCTCCGGGGAGCTGTTTTTT.

CDR3 amino acids: CASSPPGLDTEAFF. Written as DNA, the CDR3 is TGCGCCAGCAGCCCACCGGGACTGGACACTGAAGCTTTCTTT. The rearrangement links TRBV5-1 to TRBJ1-1, with D tentatively TRBD1 (5 bases). Germline V gene lookup returns CDR1 SGHRS and CDR2 YFSETQ. V was pared by 4 bases and J by 3 bases, with 13 bases between. This CDR3 is built from 14 residues. Filled out from reference TRBV5-1 and TRBJ1-1, the complete variable domain reads KAGVTQTPRYLIKTRGQQVTLSCSPISGHRSVSWYQQTPGQGLQFLFEYFSETQRNKGNFPGRFSGRQFSNSRSEMNVSTLELGDSALYLCASSPPGLDTEAFFGQGTRLTVV.

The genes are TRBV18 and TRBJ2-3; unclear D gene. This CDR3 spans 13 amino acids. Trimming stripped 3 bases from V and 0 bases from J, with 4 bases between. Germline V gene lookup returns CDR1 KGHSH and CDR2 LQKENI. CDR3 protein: CASSPHSTDTQYF. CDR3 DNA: TGTGCCAGCTCACCCCATAGCACAGATACGCAGTATTTT.

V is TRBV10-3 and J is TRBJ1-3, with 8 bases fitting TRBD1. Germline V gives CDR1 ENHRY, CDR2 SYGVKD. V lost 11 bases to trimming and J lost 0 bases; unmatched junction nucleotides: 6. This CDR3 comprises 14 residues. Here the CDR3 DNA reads TGTGCCGCCAGGGACAGGTCCTCTGGAAACACCATATATTTT. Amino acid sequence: CAARDRSSGNTIYF.

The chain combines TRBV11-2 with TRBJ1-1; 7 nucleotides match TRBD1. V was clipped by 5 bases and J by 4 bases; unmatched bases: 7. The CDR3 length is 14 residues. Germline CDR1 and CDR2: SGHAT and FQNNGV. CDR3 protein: CASSTKQGGTEAFF. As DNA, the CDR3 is TGTGCCAGCAGCACCAAGCAGGGGGGCACTGAAGCTTTCTTT. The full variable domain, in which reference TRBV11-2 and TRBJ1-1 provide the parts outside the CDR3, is EAGVAQSPRYKIIEKRQSVAFWCNPISGHATLYWYQQILGQGPKLLIQFQNNGVVDDSQLPKDRFSAERLKGVDSTLKIQPAKLEDSAVYLCASSTKQGGTEAFFGQGTRLTVV.

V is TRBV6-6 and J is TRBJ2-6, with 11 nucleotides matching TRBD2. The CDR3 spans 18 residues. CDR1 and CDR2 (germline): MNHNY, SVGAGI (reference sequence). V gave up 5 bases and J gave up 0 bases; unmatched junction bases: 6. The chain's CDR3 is CASSPTSGEISGANVLTF. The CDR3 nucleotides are TGTGCCAGCAGTCCGACTAGCGGGGAAATCTCTGGGGCCAACGTCCTGACTTTC.

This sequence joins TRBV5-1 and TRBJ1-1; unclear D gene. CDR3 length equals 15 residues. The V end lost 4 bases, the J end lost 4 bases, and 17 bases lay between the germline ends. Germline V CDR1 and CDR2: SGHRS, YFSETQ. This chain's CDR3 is CASSPRGPLGTEAFF. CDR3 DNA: TGCGCCAGCAGCCCCCGCGGCCCTTTGGGCACTGAAGCTTTCTTT.

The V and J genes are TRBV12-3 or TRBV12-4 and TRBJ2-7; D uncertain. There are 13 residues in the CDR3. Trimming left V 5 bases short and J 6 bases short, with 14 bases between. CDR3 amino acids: CASSPSMRSEQYV. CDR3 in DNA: TGTGCCAGCAGTCCCTCTATGAGGAGCGAGCAGTACGTC.

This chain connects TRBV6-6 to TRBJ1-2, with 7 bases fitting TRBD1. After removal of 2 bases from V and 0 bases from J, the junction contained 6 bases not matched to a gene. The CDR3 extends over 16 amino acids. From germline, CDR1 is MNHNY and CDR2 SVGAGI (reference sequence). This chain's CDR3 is CASSYTQGFPNYGYTF. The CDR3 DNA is TGTGCCAGCAGTTACACACAGGGGTTTCCTAACTATGGCTACACCTTC.